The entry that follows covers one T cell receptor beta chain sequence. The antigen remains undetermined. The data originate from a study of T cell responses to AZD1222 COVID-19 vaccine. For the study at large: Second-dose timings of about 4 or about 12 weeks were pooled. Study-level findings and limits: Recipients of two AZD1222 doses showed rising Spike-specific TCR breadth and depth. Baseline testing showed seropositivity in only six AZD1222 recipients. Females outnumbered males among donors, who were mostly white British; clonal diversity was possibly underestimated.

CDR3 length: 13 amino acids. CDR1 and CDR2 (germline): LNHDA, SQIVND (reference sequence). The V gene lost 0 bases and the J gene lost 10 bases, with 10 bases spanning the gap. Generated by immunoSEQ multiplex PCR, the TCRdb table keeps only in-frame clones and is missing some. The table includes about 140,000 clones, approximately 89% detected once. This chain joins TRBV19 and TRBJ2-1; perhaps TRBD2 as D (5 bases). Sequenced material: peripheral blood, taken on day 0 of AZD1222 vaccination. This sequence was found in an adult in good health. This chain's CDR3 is CASSIEGGGEQFF. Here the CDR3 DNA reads TGTGCCAGTAGTATAGAAGGAGGCGGGGAGCAGTTCTTC.